This T cell receptor beta chain appears in the sequencing data of a study of blood T cell repertoires in COVID-19. In the study overall: COVID-19 samples, acute and convalescent, were from the United States, Italy and Spain. T cells, B-cell-depleted T cells, or PBMCs provided the cDNA or gDNA that served as material.

Per the original data handling: Nucleated cell counts were estimated from reference gene primer amplification. Repertoires were generated with immunoSEQ multiplex PCR, while TCRdb's copy carries only in-frame clones and drops some. For V, J and clone size, that table is used; D and trimming come from the DNA. The sample consists of tens of thousands of clones, about 88% of them appearing once. Germline loops: CDR1 MDHEN, CDR2 SYDVKM. With 8 bases removed from V and 0 bases from J, the gap between germline ends came to 15 bases. This CDR3 is 15 amino acids long. This TCR was recovered from a woman aged 45-65 years with active or convalescent COVID-19. The sequencing sample was made of peripheral blood. The chain has TRBV28 and TRBJ2-3; a weak D match, TRBD2 (6 bases). Written as DNA, the CDR3 is TGTGCCAGCGGGGCGGGAAGGTCGAGCACAGATACGCAGTATTTT. It translates to CASGAGRSSTDTQYF.